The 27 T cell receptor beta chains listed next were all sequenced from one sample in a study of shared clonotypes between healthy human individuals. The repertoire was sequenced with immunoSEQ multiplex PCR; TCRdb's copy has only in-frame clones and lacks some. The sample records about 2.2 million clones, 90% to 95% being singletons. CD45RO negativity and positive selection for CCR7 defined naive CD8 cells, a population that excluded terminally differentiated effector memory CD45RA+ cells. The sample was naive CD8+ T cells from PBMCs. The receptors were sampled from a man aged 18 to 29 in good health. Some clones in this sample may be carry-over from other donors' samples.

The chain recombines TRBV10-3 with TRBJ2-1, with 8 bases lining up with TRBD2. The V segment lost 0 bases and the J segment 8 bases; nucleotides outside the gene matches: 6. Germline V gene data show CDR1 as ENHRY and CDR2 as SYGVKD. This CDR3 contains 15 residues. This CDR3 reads CAISESAGGNDEQFF. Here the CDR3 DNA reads TGTGCCATCAGTGAGTCTGCGGGAGGTAACGATGAGCAGTTCTTC.

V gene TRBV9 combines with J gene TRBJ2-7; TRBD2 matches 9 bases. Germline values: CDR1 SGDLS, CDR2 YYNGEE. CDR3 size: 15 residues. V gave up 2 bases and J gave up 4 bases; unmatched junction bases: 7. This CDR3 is CASSVSASGVYEQYF. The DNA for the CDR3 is TGTGCCAGCAGCGTTTCAGCTAGCGGGGTATACGAGCAGTACTTC.

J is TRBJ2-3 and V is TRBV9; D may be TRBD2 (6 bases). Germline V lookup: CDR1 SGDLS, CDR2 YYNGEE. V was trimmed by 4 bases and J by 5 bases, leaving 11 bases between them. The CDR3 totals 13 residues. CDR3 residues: CASSPGRGDTQYF. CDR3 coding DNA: TGTGCCAGCAGCCCCGGGAGAGGAGATACGCAGTATTTT.

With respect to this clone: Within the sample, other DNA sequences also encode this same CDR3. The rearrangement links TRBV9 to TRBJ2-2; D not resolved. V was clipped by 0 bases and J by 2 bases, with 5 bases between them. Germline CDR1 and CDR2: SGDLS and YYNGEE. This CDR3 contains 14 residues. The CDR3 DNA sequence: TGTGCCAGCAGCGTAGGTGGTAACACCGGGGAGCTGTTTTTT. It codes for CASSVGGNTGELFF.

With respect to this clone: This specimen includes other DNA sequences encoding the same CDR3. The CDR3 sequence: CSARQGPEQYF. CDR3 sequence (DNA): TGCAGTGCACGGCAGGGCCCCGAGCAGTACTTC. This chain joins TRBV20-1 and TRBJ2-7; possible D gene TRBD1, 5 bases. CDR1 and CDR2 (germline): DFQATT, SNEGSKA (reference sequence). Deletions cut 6 bases from V and 6 bases from J, with 12 bases between. The CDR3 spans 11 residues.

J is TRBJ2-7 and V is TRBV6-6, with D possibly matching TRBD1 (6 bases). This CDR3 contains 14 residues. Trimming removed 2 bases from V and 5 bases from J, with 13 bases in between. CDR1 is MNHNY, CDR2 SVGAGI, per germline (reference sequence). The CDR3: CASSYTGSRDEQYF. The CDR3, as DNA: TGTGCCAGCAGTTACACAGGGTCGAGAGACGAGCAGTACTTC.

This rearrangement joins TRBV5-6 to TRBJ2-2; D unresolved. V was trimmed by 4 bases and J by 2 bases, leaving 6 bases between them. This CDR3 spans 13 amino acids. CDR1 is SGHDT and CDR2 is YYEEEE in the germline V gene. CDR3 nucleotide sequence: TGTGCCAGCAGCGGAGTTAACACCGGGGAGCTGTTTTTT. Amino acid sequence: CASSGVNTGELFF.

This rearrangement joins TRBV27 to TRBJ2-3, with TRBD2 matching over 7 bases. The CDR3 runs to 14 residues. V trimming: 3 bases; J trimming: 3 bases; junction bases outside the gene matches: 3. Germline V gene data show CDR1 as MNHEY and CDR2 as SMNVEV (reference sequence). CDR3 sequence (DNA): TGTGCCAGCAGTTTCGCGGGAGCGACAGATACGCAGTATTTT. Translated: CASSFAGATDTQYF.

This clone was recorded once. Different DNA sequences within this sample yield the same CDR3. DNA of the CDR3: TGTGCCAGCAGTCCCAGGGGGGTCTACGAGCAGTACTTC. As protein: CASSPRGVYEQYF. The chain is built from TRBV27 and TRBJ2-7; TRBD1 might be the D (7 bases). Looked up from germline, CDR1 is MNHEY and CDR2 is SMNVEV (reference sequence). V lost 5 bases, J lost 3 bases, and 11 bases lay in between. The CDR3 is 13 amino acids.

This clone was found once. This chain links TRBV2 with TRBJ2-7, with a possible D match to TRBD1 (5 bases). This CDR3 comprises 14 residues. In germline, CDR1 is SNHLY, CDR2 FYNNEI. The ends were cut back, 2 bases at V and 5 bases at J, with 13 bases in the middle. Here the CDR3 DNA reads TGTGCCAGCAGTGAATCAAAGGGGCCGCACGAGCAGTACTTC. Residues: CASSESKGPHEQYF.

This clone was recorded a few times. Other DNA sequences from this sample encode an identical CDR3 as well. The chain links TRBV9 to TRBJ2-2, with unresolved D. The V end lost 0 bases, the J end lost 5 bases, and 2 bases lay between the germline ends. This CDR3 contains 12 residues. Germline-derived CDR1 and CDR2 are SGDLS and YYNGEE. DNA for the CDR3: TGTGCCAGCAGCGTAGGTACCGGGGAGCTGTTTTTT. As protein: CASSVGTGELFF.

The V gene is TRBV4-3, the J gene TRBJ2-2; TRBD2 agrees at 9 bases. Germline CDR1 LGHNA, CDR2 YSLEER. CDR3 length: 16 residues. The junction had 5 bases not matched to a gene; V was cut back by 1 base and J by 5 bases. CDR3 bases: TGCGCCAGCAGCCAAGGTAGCGGGAGAGTTACCGGGGAGCTGTTTTTT. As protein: CASSQGSGRVTGELFF.

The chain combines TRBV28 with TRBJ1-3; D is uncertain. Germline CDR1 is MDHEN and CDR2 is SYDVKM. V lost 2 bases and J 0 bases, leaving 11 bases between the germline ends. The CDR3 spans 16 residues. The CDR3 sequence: CASSLRPSLSGNTIYF. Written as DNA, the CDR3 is TGTGCCAGCAGTTTAAGGCCCTCTCTCTCTGGAAACACCATATATTTT.

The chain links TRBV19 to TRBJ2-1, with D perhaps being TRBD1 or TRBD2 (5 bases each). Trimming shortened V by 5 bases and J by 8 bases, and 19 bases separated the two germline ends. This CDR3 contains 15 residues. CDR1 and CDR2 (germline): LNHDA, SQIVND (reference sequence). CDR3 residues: CASSPPFRGTHEQFF. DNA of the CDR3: TGTGCCAGTAGTCCCCCCTTTCGAGGGACCCATGAGCAGTTCTTC.

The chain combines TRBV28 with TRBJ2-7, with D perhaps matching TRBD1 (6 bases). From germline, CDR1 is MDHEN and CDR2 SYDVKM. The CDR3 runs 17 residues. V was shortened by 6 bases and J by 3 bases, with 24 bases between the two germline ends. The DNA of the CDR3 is TGTGCCAGCAGGGGGCGCACACAGGGTATTCGGGACTACGAGCAGTACTTC. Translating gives CASRGRTQGIRDYEQYF. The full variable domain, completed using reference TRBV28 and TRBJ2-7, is DVKVTQSSRYLVKRTGEKVFLECVQDMDHENMFWYRQDPGLGLRLIYFSYDVKMKEKGDIPEGYSVSREKKERFSLILESASTNQTSMYLCASRGRTQGIRDYEQYFGPGTRLTVT.

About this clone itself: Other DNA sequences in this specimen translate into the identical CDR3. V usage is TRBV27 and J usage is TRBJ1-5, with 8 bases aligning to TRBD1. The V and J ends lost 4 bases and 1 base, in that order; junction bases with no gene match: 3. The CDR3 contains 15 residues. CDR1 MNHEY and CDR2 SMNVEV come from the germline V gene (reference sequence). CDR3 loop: CASSSGGGSNQPQHF. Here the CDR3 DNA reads TGTGCCAGCAGTTCAGGGGGCGGGAGCAATCAGCCCCAGCATTTT.

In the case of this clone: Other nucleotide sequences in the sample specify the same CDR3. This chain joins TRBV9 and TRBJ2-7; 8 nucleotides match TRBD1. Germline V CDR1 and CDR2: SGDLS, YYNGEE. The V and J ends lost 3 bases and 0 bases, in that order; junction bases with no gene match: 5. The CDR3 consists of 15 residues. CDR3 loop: CASSATGTGSYEQYF. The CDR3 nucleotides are TGTGCCAGCAGCGCAACCGGGACAGGCTCCTACGAGCAGTACTTC.

The DNA of the CDR3 is TGTGCCTGGAGTACGGACAGTACGAACACAGATACGCAGTATTTT. Its translation: CAWSTDSTNTDTQYF. This chain joins TRBV30 and TRBJ2-3; D perhaps matches TRBD1 (6 bases). V lost 2 bases and J 2 bases, leaving 14 bases between the germline ends. Germline lookup yields CDR1 GTSNPN and CDR2 SVGIG (reference sequence). This CDR3 has 15 amino acids.

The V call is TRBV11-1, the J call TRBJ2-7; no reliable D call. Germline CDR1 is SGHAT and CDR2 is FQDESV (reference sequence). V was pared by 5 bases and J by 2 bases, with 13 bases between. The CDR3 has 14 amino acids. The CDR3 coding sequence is TGTGCCAGCAGCGACAACCTACGAACCTACGAGCAGTACTTC. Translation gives CASSDNLRTYEQYF. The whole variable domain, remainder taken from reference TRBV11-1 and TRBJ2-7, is EAEVAQSPRYKITEKSQAVAFWCDPISGHATLYWYRQILGQGPELLVQFQDESVVDDSQLPKDRFSAERLKGVDSTLKIQPAELGDSAMYLCASSDNLRTYEQYFGPGTRLTVT.

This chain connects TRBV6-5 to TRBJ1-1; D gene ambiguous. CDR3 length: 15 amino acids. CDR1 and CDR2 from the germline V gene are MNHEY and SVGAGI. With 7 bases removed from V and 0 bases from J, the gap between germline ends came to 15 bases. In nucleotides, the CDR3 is TGTGCCAGCACCCCCGCTCCCAGATTGAACACTGAAGCTTTCTTT. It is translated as CASTPAPRLNTEAFF.

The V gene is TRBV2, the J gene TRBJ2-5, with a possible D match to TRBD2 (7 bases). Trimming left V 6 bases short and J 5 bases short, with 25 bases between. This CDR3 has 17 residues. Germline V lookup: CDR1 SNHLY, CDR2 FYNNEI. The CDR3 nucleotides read TGTGCCAGCAGCGAATGGGTAGGGGGGGAGGAGACTGAGACCCAGTACTTC. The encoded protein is CASSEWVGGEETETQYF.

CDR3 residues: CASRYHATNEKLFF. CDR3 DNA sequence: TGTGCCAGCAGATATCATGCAACTAATGAAAAACTGTTTTTT. This chain connects TRBV28 to TRBJ1-4; no clear D. The V end was cut by 6 bases, the J end by 0 bases, with 8 bases between. The CDR3 sequence is 14 residues long. CDR1 is MDHEN and CDR2 is SYDVKM in the germline V gene.

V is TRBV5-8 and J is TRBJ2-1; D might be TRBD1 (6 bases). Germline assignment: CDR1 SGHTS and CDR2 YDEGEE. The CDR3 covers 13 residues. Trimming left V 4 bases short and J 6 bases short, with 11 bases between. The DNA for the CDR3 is TGTGCCAGCAGCGTACAGGGATCCAATGAGCAGTTCTTC. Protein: CASSVQGSNEQFF.

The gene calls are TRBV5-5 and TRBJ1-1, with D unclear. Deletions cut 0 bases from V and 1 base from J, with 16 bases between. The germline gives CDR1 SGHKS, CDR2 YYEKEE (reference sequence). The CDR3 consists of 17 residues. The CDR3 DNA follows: TGTGCCAGCAGCTTGGGTCCGGGCCATACTTCGAACACTGAAGCTTTCTTT. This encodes CASSLGPGHTSNTEAFF. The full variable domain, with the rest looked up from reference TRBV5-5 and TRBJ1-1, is DAGVTQSPTHLIKTRGQQVTLRCSPISGHKSVSWYQQVLGQGPQFIFQYYEKEERGRGNFPDRFSARQFPNYSSELNVNALLLGDSALYLCASSLGPGHTSNTEAFFGQGTRLTVV.

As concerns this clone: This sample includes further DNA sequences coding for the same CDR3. CDR3 DNA: TGTGCCAGCAGTTTTAGGCAGGGGTCCTACGAGCAGTACTTC. Translating gives CASSFRQGSYEQYF. The J gene is TRBJ2-7, the V gene TRBV28; TRBD1 is a possible D gene (6 bases). The ends were cut back, 3 bases at V and 1 base at J, with 10 bases in the middle. The CDR3 runs to 14 residues. Germline CDR1 is MDHEN and CDR2 is SYDVKM.

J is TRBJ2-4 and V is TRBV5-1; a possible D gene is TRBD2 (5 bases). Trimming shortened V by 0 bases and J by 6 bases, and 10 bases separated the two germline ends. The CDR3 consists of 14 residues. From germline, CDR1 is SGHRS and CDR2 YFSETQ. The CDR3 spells CASSLEGGVNIQYF. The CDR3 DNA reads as TGCGCCAGCAGCTTGGAAGGAGGAGTAAACATTCAGTACTTC.

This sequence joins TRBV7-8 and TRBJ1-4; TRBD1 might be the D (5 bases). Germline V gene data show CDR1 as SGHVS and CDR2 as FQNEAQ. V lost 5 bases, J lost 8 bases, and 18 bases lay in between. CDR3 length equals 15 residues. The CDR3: CASSPVRDLGEKLFF. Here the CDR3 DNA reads TGTGCCAGCAGCCCCGTCCGGGACCTAGGGGAAAAACTGTTTTTT.